The 5 T cell receptor beta chains in this list originate from one sample, sequenced in a study of OX40 agonist ivuxolimab in advanced cancers. Generated by immunoSEQ multiplex PCR, the TCRdb table keeps only in-frame clones and is missing some. This table has tens of thousands of clones, approximately 85% appearing once. This specimen consisted of CD4+ or CD8+ T cells sorted from blood, obtained in a trial of the OX40 agonist ivuxolimab. All receptors derive from an adult with an advanced solid tumor such as melanoma, head and neck, liver or kidney cancer.

There are a few counts of this clone. The chain uses TRBV5-1 and TRBJ1-1, with unresolved D. Trimming stripped 6 bases from V and 5 bases from J, with 8 bases between. Germline V lookup: CDR1 SGHRS, CDR2 YFSETQ. The CDR3 extends over 11 amino acids. This CDR3 reads CASIGVTEAFF. The CDR3 DNA reads TGCGCCAGCATAGGCGTGACTGAAGCTTTCTTT.

The genes are TRBV19 and TRBJ1-2; no reliable D call. Germline CDR1 is LNHDA and CDR2 is SQIVND (reference sequence). Trimming pared 7 bases from V and 0 bases from J, leaving 12 bases between. The CDR3 is 14 amino acids. CDR3 loop: CASTPERANYGYTF. In DNA form, the CDR3 reads TGTGCCAGTACCCCGGAGAGGGCTAACTATGGCTACACCTTC.

The chain employs TRBV5-1 and TRBJ1-5, with D hard to call. The V and J ends lost 0 bases and 0 bases respectively, with 7 bases between them. This CDR3 is built from 15 residues. CDR1 and CDR2 (germline): SGHRS, YFSETQ. CDR3 amino acids: CASSLEGDSNQPQHF. The CDR3 bases are TGCGCCAGCAGCTTGGAGGGAGATAGCAATCAGCCCCAGCATTTT.

Comment on this clone: This sample includes further DNA sequences coding for the same CDR3. The chain couples TRBV5-1 to TRBJ2-2, with D possibly being TRBD2 (7 bases). This CDR3 spans 14 amino acids. Germline V lookup: CDR1 SGHRS, CDR2 YFSETQ. Deletions cut 4 bases from V and 4 bases from J, with 11 bases between. CDR3 region: CASSLGGRTGELFF. The DNA of the CDR3 is TGCGCCAGCAGCCTCGGGGGGCGCACCGGGGAGCTGTTTTTT.

V is TRBV18 and J is TRBJ2-3; TRBD2 is a possible D gene (6 bases). The germline V gene encodes CDR1 KGHSH and CDR2 LQKENI. Between the trimmed V and J ends, which lost 3 bases and 0 bases, there was a span of 13 bases. The CDR3 runs to 16 residues. The CDR3 sequence: CASSPTGTSSTDTQYF. CDR3 in DNA: TGTGCCAGCTCACCGACCGGGACTTCTAGCACAGATACGCAGTATTTT.